This T cell receptor beta chain emerged from a study of OX40 agonist ivuxolimab in advanced cancers. Assay used: immunoSEQ multiplex PCR; TCRdb lists only in-frame clones, some missing. The table shows roughly 90,000 clones, with approximately 90% occurring only once. There are 17 residues in the CDR3. Trimming left V 4 bases short and J 0 bases short, with 16 bases between. Germline CDR1 reads SGHVS; CDR2 reads FQNEAQ. This clonotype originated in an adult with an advanced solid tumor such as melanoma, head and neck, liver or kidney cancer. The rearrangement links TRBV7-8 to TRBJ1-5; perhaps TRBD1 as D (5 bases). This material consisted of CD4+ or CD8+ T cells sorted from blood, taken in a trial of the OX40 agonist ivuxolimab. The CDR3 nucleotides read TGTGCCAGCAGCTCCGGTTTCTCGGACAATAGCAATCAGCCCCAGCATTTT. The encoded protein is CASSSGFSDNSNQPQHF.